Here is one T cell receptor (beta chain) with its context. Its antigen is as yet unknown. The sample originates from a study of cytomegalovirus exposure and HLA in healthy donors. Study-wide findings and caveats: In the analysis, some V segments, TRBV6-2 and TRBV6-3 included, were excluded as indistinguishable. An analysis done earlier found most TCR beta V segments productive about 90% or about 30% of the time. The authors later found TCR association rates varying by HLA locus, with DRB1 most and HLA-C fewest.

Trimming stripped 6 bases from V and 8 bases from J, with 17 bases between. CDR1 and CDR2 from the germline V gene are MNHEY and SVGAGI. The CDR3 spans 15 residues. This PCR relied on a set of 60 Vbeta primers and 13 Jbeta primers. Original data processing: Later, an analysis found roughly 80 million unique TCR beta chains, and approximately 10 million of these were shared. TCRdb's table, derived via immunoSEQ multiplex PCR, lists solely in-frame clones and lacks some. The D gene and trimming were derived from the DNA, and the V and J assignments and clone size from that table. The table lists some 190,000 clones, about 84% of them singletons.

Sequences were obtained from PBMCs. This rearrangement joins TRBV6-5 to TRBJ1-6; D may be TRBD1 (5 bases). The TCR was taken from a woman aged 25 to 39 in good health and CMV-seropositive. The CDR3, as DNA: TGTGCCAGCAGAGGTGGGAGGGGCGAAGATTCACCCCTCCACTTT. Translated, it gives CASRGGRGEDSPLHF.